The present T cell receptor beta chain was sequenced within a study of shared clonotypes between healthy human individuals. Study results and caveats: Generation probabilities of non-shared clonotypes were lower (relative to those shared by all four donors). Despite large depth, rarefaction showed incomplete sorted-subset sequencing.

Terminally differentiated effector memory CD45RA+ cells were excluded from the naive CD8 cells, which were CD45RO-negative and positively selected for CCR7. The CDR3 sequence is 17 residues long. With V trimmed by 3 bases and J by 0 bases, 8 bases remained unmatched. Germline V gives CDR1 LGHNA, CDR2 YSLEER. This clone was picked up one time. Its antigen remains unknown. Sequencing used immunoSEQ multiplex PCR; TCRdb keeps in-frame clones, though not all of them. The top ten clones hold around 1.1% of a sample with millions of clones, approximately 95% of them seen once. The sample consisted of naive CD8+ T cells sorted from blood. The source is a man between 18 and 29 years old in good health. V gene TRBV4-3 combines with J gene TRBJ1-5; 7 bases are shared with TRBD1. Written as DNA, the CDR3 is TGCGCCAGCAGCCAGTACCGGGACAGCCATAGCAATCAGCCCCAGCATTTT. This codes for CASSQYRDSHSNQPQHF.